Following are 2 T cell receptor beta chains from one sample sequenced in a study of blood T cell repertoires in COVID-19 (dated by TCRdb to 2019 to 2021). Libraries were made using the immunoSEQ multiplex PCR assay. TCRdb re-hosts the immuneACCESS table, in-frame sequences only. Its copies lack some clones; in the studies checked, an unresolved V gene accounts for under half of them, and the cause for the rest is not known. The sample data list approximately 400,000 clones, and 88% of these were observed just once. Less than 1.5% of the sample is taken by the ten largest. The specimen was PBMCs or T cells enriched from blood (not recorded which). All receptors come from a young woman who had recovered from COVID-19.

The chain links TRBV28 to TRBJ2-1; 8 bases agree with TRBD1. The junction had 8 bases not matched to a gene; V was cut back by 2 bases and J by 8 bases. CDR3 length equals 15 residues. The germline CDR1 and CDR2 sequences are MDHEN and SYDVKM. CDR3 nucleotide sequence: TGTGCCAGCAGTTTAGCAGGGGGCGATTGGGATGAGCAGTTCTTC. Its protein product is CASSLAGGDWDEQFF.

This clone has just one count. This chain links TRBV5-1 with TRBJ2-3; 11 positions match TRBD2. J gave up 3 bases and V 0 bases, and 3 bases lay outside the gene matches. Germline V CDR1 and CDR2: SGHRS, YFSETQ. The CDR3 totals 16 residues. The CDR3 DNA is TGCGCCAGCAGCTTGGCGGGACTAGCGGCTACAGATACGCAGTATTTT. Residues: CASSLAGLAATDTQYF.